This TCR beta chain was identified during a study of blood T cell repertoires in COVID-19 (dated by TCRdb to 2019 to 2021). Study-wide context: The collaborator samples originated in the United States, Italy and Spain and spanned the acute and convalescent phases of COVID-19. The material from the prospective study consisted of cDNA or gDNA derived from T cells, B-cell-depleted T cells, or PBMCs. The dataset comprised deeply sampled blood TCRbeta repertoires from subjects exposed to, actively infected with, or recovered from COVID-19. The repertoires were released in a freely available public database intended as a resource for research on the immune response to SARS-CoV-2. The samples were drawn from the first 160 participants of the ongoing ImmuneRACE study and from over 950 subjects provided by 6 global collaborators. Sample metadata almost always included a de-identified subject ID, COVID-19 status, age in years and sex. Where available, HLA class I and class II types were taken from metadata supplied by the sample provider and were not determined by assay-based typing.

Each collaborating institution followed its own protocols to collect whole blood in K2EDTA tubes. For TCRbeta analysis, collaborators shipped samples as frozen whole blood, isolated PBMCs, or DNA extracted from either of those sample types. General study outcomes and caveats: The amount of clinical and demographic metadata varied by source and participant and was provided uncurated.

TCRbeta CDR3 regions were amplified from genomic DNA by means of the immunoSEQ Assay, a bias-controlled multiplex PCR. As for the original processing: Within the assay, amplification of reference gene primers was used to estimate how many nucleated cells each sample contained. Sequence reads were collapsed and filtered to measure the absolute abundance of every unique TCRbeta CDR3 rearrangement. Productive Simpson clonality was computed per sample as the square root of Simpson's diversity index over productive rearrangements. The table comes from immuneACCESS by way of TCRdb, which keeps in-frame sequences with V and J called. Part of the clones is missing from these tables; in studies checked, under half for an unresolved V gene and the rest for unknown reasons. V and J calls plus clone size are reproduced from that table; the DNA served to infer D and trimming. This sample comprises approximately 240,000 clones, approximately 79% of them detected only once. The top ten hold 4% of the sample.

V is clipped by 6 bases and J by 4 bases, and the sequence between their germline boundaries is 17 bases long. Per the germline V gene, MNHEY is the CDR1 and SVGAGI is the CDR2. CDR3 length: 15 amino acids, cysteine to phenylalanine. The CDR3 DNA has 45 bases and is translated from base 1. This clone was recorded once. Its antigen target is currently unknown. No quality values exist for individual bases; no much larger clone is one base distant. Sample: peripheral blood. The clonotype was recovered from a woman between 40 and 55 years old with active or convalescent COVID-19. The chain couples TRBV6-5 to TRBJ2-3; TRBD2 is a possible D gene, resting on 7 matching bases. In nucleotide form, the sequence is TGTGCCAGCAGGGTGACGGGGGGCGGGGCAGATACGCAGTATTTT. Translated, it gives CASRVTGGGADTQYF.